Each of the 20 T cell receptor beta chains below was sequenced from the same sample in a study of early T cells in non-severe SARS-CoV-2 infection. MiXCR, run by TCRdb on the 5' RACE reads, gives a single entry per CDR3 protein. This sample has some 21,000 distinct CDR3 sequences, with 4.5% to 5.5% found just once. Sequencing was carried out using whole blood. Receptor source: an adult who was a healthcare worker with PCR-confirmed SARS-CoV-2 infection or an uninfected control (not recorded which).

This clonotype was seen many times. The CDR3, as DNA: TGTGCCATCAGTGTTTCTGAAAACTATGGCTACACCTTC. Translating gives CAISVSENYGYTF. The V gene is TRBV10-3, the J gene TRBJ1-2; D gene ambiguous. The CDR3 has 13 residues. The ends were cut back, 4 bases at V and 2 bases at J, with 8 bases in the middle. Germline V gene sequence: CDR1 ENHRY, CDR2 SYGVKD.

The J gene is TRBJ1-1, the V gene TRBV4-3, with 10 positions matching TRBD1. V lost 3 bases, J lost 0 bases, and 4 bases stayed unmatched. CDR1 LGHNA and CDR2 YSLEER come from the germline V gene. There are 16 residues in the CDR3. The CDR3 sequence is CASSQATGGMNTEAFF. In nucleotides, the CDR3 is TGCGCCAGCAGCCAGGCGACAGGGGGCATGAACACTGAAGCTTTCTTT.

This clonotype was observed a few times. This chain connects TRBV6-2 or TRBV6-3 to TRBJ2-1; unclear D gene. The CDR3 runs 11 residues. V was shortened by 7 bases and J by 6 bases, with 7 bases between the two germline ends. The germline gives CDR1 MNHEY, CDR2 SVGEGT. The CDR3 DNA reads TGTGCCAGCAAAACTTCCAATGAGCAGTTCTTC. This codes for CASKTSNEQFF.

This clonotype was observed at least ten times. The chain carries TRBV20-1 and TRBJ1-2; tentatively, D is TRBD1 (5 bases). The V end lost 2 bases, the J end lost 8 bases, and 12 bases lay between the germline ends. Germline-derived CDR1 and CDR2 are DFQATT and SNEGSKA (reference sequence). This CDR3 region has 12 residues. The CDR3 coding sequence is TGCAGTGCTAGACCGGGGGTCGGCGGCTACACCTTC. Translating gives CSARPGVGGYTF.

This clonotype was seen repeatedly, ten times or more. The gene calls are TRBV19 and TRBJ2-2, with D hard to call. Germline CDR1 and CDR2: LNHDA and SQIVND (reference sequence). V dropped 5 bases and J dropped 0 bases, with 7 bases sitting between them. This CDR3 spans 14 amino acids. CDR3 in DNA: TGTGCCAGTAGTGTTCTAGCGAACACCGGGGAGCTGTTTTTT. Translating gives CASSVLANTGELFF.

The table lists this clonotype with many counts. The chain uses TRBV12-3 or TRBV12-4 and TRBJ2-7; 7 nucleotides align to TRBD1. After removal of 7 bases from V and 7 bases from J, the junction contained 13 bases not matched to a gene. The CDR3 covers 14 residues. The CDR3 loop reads CASTRTQGVGEQYF. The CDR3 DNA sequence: TGTGCCAGCACCCGAACCCAGGGGGTAGGTGAGCAGTACTTC.

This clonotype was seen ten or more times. DNA of the CDR3: TGTGCCAGCAGTTTATCGACTAGCGGGAAGTACGAGCAGTACTTC. Its translation is CASSLSTSGKYEQYF. The chain employs TRBV28 and TRBJ2-7; 11 positions match TRBD2. V lost 1 base and J lost 4; bases outside the gene matches: 3. CDR3 length: 15 amino acids. From germline, CDR1 is MDHEN and CDR2 SYDVKM.

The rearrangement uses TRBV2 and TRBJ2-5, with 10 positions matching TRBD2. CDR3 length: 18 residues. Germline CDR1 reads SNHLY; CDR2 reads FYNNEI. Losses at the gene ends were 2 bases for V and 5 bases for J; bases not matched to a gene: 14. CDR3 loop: CASSEIELAGAVGETQYF. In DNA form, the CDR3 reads TGTGCCAGCAGTGAAATTGAGCTAGCGGGAGCCGTTGGGGAGACCCAGTACTTC. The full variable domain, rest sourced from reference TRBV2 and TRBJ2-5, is EPEVTQTPSHQVTQMGQEVILRCVPISNHLYFYWYRQILGQKVEFLVSFYNNEISEKSEIFDDQFSVERPDGSNFTLKIRSTKLEDSAMYFCASSEIELAGAVGETQYFGPGTRLLVL.

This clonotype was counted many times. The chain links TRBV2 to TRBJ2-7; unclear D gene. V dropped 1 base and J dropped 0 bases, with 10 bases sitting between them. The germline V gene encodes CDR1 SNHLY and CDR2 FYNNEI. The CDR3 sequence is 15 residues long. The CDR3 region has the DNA TGTGCCAGCAGTGAAGGTACGACTCTCTCCTACGAGCAGTACTTC. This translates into CASSEGTTLSYEQYF.

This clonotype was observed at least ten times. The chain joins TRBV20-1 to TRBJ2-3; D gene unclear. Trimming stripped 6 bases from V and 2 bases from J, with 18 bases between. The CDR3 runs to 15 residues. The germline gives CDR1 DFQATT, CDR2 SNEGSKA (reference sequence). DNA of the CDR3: TGCAGTGCCTCAAAGTCGGCTAGACCCACAGATACGCAGTATTTT. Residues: CSASKSARPTDTQYF.

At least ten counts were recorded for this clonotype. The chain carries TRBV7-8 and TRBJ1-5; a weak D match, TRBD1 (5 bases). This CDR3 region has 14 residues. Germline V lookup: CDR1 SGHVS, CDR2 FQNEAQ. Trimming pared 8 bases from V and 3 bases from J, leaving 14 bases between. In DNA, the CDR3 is TGTGCCAGCGGACACAGGTTACTCAATCAGCCCCAGCATTTT. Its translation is CASGHRLLNQPQHF.

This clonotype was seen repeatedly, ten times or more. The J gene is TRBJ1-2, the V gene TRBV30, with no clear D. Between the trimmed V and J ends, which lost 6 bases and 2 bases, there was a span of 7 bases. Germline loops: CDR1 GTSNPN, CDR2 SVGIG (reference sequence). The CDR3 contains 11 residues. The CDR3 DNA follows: TGTGCCTGTACAGAAAACTATGGCTACACCTTC. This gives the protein CACTENYGYTF. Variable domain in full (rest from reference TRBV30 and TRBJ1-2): SQTIHQWPATLVQPVGSPLSLECTVEGTSNPNLYWYRQAAGRGLQLLFYSVGIGQISSEVPQNLSASRPQDRQFILSSKKLLLSDSGFYLCACTENYGYTFGSGTRLTVV.

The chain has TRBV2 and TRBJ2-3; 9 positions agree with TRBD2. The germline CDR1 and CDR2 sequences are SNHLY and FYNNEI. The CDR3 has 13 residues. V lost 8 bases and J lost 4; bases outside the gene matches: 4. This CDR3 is CASGAGGPDTQYF. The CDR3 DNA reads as TGTGCCAGCGGGGCGGGAGGGCCAGATACGCAGTATTTT. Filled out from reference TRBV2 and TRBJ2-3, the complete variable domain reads EPEVTQTPSHQVTQMGQEVILRCVPISNHLYFYWYRQILGQKVEFLVSFYNNEISEKSEIFDDQFSVERPDGSNFTLKIRSTKLEDSAMYFCASGAGGPDTQYFGPGTRLTVL.

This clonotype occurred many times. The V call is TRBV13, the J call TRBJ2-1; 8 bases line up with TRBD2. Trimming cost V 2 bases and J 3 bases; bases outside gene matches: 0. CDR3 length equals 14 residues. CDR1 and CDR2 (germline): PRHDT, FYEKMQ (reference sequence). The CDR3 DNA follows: TGTGCCAGCAGCTTACGGGAGGGCTACAATGAGCAGTTCTTC. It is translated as CASSLREGYNEQFF.

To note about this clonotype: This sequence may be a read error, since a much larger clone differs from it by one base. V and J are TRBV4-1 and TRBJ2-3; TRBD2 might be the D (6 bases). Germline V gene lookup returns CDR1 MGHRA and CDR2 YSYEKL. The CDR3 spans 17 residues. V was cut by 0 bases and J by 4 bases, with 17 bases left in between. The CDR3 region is CASSQDVGGMGADTQYF. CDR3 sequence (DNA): TGCGCCAGCAGCCAAGATGTGGGCGGGATGGGGGCAGATACGCAGTATTTT.

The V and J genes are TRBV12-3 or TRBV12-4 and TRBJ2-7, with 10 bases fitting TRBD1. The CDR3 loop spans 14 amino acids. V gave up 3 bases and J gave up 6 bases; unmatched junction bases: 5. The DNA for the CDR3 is TGTGCCAGCAGTTTCCGACAGGGGGCCGGCGAGCAGTACTTC. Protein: CASSFRQGAGEQYF.

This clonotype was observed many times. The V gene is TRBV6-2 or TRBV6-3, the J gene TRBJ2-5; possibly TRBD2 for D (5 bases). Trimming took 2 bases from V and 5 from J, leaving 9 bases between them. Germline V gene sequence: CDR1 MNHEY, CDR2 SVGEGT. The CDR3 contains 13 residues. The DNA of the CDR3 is TGTGCCAGCAGTTACAGGGAGACGGAGACCCAGTACTTC. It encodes CASSYRETETQYF.

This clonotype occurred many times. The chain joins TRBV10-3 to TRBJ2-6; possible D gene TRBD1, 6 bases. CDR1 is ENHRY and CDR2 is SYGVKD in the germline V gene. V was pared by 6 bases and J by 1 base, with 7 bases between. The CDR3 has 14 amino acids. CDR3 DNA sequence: TGTGCCATCAGGGGGACATCTGGGGCCAACGTCCTGACTTTC. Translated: CAIRGTSGANVLTF.

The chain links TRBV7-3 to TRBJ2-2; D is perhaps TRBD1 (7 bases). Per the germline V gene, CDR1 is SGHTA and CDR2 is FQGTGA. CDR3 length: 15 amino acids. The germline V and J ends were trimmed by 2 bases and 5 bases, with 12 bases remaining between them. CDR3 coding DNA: TGTGCCAGCAGCTTATCCCAGGGGGGAACCGGGGAGCTGTTTTTT. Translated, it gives CASSLSQGGTGELFF.

The CDR3 protein is CAISEAGTSSSYNEQFF. For the CDR3, the DNA is TGTGCCATCAGTGAAGCCGGGACTAGCAGCTCCTACAATGAGCAGTTCTTC. The rearrangement joins TRBV10-3 to TRBJ2-1, with 9 nucleotides matching TRBD2. This CDR3 comprises 17 residues. Trimming at V came to 3 bases and at J to 0 bases, leaving 6 bases not matched to a gene. Germline V gene lookup returns CDR1 ENHRY and CDR2 SYGVKD.